This TCR beta chain was captured in a study of beta chain features in type 1 diabetes. Across the study: Patients looked much like healthy donors when it came to age, gender and cell yields. Summed over all samples, the examined sorted cells came to 95 million to 120 million. Study-wide results and caveats: Among all four CD4+ subsets, Type 1 diabetes patients had TCRB CDR3s that were moderately but significantly shorter.

The whole isolated RNA underwent reverse transcription, so sequencing captured expressed TCRB transcripts. Samples of naive, central memory and regulatory T cells yielded a mean of around 3.4 million reads. Assay: immunoSEQ multiplex PCR; the TCRdb copy retains only in-frame clones and omits some. Among 150,000 to 200,000 clones listed, about 8.1% were seen once. In germline, CDR1 is MDHEN, CDR2 SYDVKM. The CDR3 spans 15 residues. V lost 1 base, J lost 7 bases, and 10 bases stayed unmatched. The purity of all sorted populations exceeded 98%. This clone occurred a few times. Its antigen is as yet unknown.

The sample comprised central memory CD4+ T cells from blood. The TCR was taken from a woman in her late teens or twenties with type 1 diabetes. V is TRBV28 and J is TRBJ2-7; 7 positions agree with TRBD2. The CDR3 loop reads CASSLLGRELEEQYF. As DNA, the CDR3 is TGTGCCAGCAGTTTATTGGGGCGGGAGCTGGAGGAGCAGTACTTC.